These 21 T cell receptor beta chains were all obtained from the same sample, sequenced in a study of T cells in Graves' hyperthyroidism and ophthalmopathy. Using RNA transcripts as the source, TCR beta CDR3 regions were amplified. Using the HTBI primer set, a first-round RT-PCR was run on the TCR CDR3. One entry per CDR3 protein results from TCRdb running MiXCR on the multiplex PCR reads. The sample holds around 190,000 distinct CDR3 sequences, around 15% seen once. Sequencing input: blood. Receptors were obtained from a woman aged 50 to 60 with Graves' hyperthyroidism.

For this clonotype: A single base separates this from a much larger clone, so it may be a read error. CDR3: CSARDGGRLDTEAFF. Written as DNA, the CDR3 is TGCAGTGCTAGAGATGGCGGCAGGCTGGACACTGAAGCTTTCTTT. This chain uses TRBV20-1 with TRBJ1-1; D is unresolved. V lost 0 bases and J 3 bases, leaving 14 bases between the germline ends. Per the germline V gene, CDR1 is DFQATT and CDR2 is SNEGSKA (reference sequence). The CDR3 runs 15 residues.

The CDR3 loop is CASSQGLAGGPGTDTQYF. The CDR3 region has the DNA TGCGCCAGCAGCCAAGGACTAGCGGGGGGGCCGGGCACAGATACGCAGTATTTT. This rearrangement joins TRBV4-1 to TRBJ2-3, with 14 nucleotides matching TRBD2. The junction had 4 bases not matched to a gene; V was cut back by 1 base and J by 1 base. Germline CDR1 is MGHRA and CDR2 is YSYEKL. The CDR3 consists of 18 residues.

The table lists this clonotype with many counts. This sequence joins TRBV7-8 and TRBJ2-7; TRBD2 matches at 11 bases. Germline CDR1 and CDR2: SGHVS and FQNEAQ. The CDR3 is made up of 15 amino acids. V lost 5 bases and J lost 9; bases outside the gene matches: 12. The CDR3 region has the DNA TGTGCCAGCAGCCTGCCCGGGACTAGCGGTCTGGGGCAGTACTTC. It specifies CASSLPGTSGLGQYF.

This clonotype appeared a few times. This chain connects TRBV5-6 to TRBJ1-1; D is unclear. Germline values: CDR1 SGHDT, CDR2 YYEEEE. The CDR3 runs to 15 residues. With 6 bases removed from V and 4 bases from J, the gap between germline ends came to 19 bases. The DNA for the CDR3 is TGTGCCAGCAAGAGAAGAGGTCCCCGAACCACTGAAGCTTTCTTT. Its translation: CASKRRGPRTTEAFF.

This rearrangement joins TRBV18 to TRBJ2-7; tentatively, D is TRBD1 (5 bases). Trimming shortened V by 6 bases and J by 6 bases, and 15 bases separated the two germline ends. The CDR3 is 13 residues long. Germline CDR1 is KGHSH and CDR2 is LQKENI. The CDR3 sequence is CASSPGMTSEQYF. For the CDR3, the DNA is TGTGCCAGCTCGCCAGGGATGACGTCCGAGCAGTACTTC.

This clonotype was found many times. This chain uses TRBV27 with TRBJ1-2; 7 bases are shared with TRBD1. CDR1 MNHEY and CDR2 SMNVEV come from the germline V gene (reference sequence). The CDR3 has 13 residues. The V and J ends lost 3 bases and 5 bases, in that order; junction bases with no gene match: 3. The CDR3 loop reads CASSLPGGYGYTF. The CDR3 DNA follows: TGTGCCAGCAGTTTGCCAGGGGGATATGGCTACACCTTC.

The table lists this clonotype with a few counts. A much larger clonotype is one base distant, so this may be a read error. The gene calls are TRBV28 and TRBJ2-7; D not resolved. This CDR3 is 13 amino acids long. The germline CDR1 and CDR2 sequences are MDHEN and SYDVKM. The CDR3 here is CASSPQISCEQYF. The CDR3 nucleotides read TGTGCCAGCAGTCCTCAGATCTCCTGCGAGCAGTACTTC.

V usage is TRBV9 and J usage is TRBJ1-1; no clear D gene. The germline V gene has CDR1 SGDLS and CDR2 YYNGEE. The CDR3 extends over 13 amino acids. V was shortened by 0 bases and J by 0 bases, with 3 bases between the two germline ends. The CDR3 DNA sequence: TGTGCCAGCAGCGTAGACCTGAACACTGAAGCTTTCTTT. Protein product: CASSVDLNTEAFF.

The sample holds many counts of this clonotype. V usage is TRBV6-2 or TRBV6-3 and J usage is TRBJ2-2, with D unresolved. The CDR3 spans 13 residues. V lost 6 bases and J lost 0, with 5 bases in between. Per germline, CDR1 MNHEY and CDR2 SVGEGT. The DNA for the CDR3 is TGTGCCAGCAGCCTCACGAACACCGGGGAGCTGTTTTTT. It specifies CASSLTNTGELFF.

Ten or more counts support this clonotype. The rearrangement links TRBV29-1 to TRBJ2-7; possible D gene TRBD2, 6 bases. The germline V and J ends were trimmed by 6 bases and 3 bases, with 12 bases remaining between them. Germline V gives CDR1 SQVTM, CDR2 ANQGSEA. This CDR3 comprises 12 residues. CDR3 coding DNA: TGCAGCGTGGGGACTGAAAACTACGAGCAGTACTTC. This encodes CSVGTENYEQYF.

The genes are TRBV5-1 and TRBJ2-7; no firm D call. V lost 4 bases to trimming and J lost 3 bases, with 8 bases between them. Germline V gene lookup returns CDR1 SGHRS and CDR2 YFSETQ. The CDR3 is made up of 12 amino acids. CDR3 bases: TGCGCCAGCAGCAGTACGGGCTACGAGCAGTACTTC. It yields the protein CASSSTGYEQYF.

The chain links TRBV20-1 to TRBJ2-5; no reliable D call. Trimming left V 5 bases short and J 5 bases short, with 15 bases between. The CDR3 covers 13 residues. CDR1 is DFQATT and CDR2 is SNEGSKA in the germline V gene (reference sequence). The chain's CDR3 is CSAFELRKETQYF. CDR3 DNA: TGCAGTGCTTTCGAATTGAGAAAGGAGACCCAGTACTTC.

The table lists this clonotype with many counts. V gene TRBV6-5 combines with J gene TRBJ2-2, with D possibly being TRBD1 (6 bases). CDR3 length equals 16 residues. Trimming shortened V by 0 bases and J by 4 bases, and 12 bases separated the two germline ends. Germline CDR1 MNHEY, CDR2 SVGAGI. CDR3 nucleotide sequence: TGTGCCAGCAGTTACTCGGGGGCCCGGTCCACCGGGGAGCTGTTTTTT. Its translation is CASSYSGARSTGELFF.

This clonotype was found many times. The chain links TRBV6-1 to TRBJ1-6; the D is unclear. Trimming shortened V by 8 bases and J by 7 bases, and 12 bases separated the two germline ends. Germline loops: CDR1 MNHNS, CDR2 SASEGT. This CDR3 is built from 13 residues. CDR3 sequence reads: CASAGWPNSPLHF. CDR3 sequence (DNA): TGTGCCAGCGCAGGCTGGCCGAATTCACCCCTCCACTTT.

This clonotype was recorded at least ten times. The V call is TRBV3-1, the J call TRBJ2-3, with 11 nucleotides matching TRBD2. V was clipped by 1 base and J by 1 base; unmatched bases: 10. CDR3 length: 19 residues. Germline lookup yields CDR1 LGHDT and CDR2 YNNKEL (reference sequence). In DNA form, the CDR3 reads TGTGCCAGCAGCCAAGTAGTGGGGAAGACTAGCGGGGGCACAGATACGCAGTATTTT. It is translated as CASSQVVGKTSGGTDTQYF.

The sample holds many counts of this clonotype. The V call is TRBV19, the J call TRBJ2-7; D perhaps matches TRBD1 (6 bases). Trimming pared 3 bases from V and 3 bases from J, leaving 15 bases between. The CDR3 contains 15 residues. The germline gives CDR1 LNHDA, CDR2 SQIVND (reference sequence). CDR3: CASSIGQGFDYEQYF. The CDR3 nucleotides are TGTGCCAGTAGTATTGGGCAGGGGTTCGACTACGAGCAGTACTTC.

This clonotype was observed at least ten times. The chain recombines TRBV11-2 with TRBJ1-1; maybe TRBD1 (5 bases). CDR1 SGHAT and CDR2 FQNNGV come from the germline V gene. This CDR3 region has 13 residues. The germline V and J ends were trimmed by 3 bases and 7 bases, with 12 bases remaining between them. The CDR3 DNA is TGTGCCAGCAGCTTTCAGGGACTATATGAAGCTTTCTTT. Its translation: CASSFQGLYEAFF.

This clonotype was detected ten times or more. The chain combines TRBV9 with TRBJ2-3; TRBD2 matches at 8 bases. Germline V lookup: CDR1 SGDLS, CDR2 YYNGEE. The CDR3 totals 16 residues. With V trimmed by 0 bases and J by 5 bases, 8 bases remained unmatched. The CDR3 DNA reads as TGTGCCAGCAGCGTAGAAGGTAGCGGGGTTGAAGATACGCAGTATTTT. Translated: CASSVEGSGVEDTQYF.

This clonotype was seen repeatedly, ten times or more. The CDR3 DNA reads as TGCAGTGCTAGAGTAGCTAGCGGCCCCTCCTACGAGCAGTACTTC. Encoded protein: CSARVASGPSYEQYF. The V and J genes are TRBV20-1 and TRBJ2-7, with 7 bases matching TRBD2. Germline V lookup: CDR1 DFQATT, CDR2 SNEGSKA (reference sequence). V shed 1 base, J shed 0 bases, and the junction held 6 bases outside the gene matches. This CDR3 has 15 amino acids.

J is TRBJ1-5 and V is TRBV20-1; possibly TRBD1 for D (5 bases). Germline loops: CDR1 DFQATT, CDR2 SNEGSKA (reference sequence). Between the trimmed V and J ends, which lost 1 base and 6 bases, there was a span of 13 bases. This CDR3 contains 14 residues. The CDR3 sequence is CSARAGAVGQPQHF. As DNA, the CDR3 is TGCAGTGCTAGAGCCGGGGCAGTGGGTCAGCCCCAGCATTTT.

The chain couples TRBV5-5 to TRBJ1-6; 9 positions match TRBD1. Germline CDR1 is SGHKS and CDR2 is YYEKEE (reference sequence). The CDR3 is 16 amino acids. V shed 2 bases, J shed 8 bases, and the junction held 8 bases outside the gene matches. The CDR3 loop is CASSLLPGQGDSPLHF. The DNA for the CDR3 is TGTGCCAGCAGCTTATTACCGGGACAGGGAGATTCACCCCTCCACTTT.